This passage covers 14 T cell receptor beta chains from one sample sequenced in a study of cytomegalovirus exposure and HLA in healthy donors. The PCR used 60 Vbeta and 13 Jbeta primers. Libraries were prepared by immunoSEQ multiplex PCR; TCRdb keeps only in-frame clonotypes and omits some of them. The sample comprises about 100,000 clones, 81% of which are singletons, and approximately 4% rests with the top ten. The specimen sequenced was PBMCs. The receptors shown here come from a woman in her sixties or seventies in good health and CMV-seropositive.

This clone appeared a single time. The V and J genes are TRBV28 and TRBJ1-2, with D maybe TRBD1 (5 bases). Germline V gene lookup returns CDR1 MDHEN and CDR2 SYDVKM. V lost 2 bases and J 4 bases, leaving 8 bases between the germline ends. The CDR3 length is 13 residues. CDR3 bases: TGTGCCAGCAGTTTAGGAAGGGGCTATGGCTACACCTTC. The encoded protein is CASSLGRGYGYTF.

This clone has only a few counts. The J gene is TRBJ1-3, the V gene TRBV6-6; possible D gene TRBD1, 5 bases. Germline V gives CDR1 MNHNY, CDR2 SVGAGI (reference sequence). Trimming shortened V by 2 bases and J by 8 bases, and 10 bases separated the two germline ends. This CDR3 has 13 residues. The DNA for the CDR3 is TGTGCCAGCAGTTACAAAGACAGTTACACCATATATTTT. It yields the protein CASSYKDSYTIYF.

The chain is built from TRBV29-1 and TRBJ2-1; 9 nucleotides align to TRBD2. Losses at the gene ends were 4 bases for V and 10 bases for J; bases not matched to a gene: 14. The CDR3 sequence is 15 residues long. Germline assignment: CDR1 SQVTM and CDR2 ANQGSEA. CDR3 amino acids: CSVGGRGGLLGEQFF. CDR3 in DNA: TGCAGCGTTGGGGGGCGGGGGGGTCTGCTAGGGGAGCAGTTCTTC.

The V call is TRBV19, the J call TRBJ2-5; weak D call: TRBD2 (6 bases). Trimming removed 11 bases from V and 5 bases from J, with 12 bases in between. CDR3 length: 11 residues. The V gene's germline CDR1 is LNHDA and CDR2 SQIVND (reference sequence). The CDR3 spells CASGDRETQYF. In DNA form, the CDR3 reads TGTGCCTCGGGGGATCGGGAGACCCAGTACTTC.

CDR3 in DNA: TGTGCCAGCAGCAAAGATCACATCCAAGAGACCCAGTACTTC. It yields the protein CASSKDHIQETQYF. This chain joins TRBV21-1 and TRBJ2-5; TRBD1, as called in the table, went unchecked against the DNA. TRBV21-1 is described as a pseudogene. The CDR3 totals 14 residues.

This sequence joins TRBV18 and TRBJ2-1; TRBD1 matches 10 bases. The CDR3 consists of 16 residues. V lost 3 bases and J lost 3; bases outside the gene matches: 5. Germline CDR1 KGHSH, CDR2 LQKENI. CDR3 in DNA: TGTGCCAGCTCACCCCCGGGACAGGGGATCTACAATGAGCAGTTCTTC. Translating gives CASSPPGQGIYNEQFF.

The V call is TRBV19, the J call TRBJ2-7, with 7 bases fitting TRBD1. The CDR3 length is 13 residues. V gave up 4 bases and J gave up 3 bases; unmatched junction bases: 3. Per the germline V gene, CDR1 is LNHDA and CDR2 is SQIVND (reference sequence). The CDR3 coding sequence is TGTGCCAGTAGTACCGGACAGGTCTACGAGCAGTACTTC. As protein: CASSTGQVYEQYF.

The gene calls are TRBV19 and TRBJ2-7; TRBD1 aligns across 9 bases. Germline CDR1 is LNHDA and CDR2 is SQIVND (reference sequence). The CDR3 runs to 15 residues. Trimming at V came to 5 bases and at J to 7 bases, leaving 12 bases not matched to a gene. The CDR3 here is CASSPSLDRGNEQYF. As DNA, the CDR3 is TGTGCCAGTAGTCCGTCCCTGGACAGGGGTAATGAGCAGTACTTC.

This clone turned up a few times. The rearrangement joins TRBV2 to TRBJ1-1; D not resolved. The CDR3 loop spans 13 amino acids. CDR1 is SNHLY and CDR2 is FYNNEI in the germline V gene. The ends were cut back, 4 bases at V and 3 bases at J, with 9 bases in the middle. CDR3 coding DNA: TGTGCCAGCAGTGCCCATACTGACACTGAAGCTTTCTTT. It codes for CASSAHTDTEAFF. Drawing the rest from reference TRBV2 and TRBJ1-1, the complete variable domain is EPEVTQTPSHQVTQMGQEVILRCVPISNHLYFYWYRQILGQKVEFLVSFYNNEISEKSEIFDDQFSVERPDGSNFTLKIRSTKLEDSAMYFCASSAHTDTEAFFGQGTRLTVV.

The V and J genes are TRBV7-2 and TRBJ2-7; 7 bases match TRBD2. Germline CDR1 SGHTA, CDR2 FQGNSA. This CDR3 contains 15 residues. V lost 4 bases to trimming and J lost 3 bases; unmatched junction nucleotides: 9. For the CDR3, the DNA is TGTGCCAGCAGCTCGAGCGGGATCGACTTCTACGAGCAGTACTTC. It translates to CASSSSGIDFYEQYF.

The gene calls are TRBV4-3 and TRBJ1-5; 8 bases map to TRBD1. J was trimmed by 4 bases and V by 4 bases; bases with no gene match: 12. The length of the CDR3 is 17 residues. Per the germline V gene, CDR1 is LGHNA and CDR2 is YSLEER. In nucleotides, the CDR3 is TGCGCCAGCAGCCCCTCCGCGACAGGGGCAAGGAATCAGCCCCAGCATTTT. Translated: CASSPSATGARNQPQHF.

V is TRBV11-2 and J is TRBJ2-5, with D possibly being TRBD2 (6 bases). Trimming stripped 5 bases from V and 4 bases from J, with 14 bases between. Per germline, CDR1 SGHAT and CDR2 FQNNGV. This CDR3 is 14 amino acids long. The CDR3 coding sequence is TGTGCCAGCAGCCGTGGGCCAGCGGGAGAGACCCAGTACTTC. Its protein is CASSRGPAGETQYF. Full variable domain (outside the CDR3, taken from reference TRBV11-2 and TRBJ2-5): EAGVAQSPRYKIIEKRQSVAFWCNPISGHATLYWYQQILGQGPKLLIQFQNNGVVDDSQLPKDRFSAERLKGVDSTLKIQPAKLEDSAVYLCASSRGPAGETQYFGPGTRLLVL.

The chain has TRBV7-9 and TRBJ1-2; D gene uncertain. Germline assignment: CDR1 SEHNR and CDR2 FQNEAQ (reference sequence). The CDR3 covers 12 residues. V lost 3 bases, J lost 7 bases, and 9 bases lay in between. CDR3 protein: CASSFLRSGYTF. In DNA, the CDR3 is TGTGCCAGCAGCTTCTTAAGGAGTGGCTACACCTTC.

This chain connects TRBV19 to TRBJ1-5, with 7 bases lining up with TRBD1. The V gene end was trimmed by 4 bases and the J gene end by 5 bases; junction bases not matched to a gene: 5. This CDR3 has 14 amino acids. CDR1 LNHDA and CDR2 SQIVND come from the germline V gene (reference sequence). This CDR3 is CASSTRDSYQPQHF. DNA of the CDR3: TGTGCCAGTAGTACCCGGGACAGCTATCAGCCCCAGCATTTT.